The sample holds one count of the clone carrying this TCR beta chain. A much larger clonotype is one base distant, so this may be a read error. For each extraction, RNA and DNA were obtained together from 20-30 mg of unsorted bulk tissue. This record belongs to a study of tumor-infiltrating lymphocytes in primary liver carcinoma. From roughly 470 ng total RNA, TCR beta cDNA was generated with a primer in the constant region. Employing slightly modified ARM-PCR, three nested multiplex PCR rounds were run, and these gave rise to the TCR beta libraries. Via MiXCR, TCRdb re-called the multiplex PCR reads, giving one row per CDR3 protein. The sample holds some 120,000 distinct CDR3 sequences, roughly three fifths seen once. The sequenced material came from liver tumor tissue from sampling region 1. The subset here: tumor region T1, superior pole. The clonotype was recovered from an older woman with primary liver carcinoma and hepatitis B virus infection.

The CDR3 protein is CAGLRGPNQETQYF. Written as DNA, the CDR3 is TGTGCCGGCCTGAGAGGGCCTAACCAAGAGACCCAGTACTTC. The chain is built from TRBV6-1 and TRBJ2-5; D is possibly TRBD2 (5 bases). This CDR3 has 14 amino acids. The ends were cut back, 11 bases at V and 0 bases at J, with 16 bases in the middle. Germline V lookup: CDR1 MNHNS, CDR2 SASEGT.